The clone carrying this T cell receptor beta chain was observed a single time. These data originate in a study of blood T cell repertoires in COVID-19. Study details: PBMCs, B-cell-depleted T cells, or T cells provided the cDNA or gDNA that made up the material.

Authors' analysis steps: How many nucleated cells were present was estimated from reference gene primer amplification. Only in-frame clones appear in the TCRdb table, and some are missing; sequencing was by immunoSEQ multiplex PCR. V, J and clone size are those of that table, while D and trimming were read from the DNA. The repertoire holds roughly 150,000 clones, with around nine tenths as singletons. The CDR3 has 15 amino acids. The germline gives CDR1 SGHVS, CDR2 FQNEAQ. The V gene lost 1 base and the J gene lost 10 bases, with 17 bases spanning the gap. V is TRBV7-8 and J is TRBJ2-4, with a possible D match to TRBD2 (6 bases). The source is a man aged 55 to 70 with active or convalescent COVID-19. Sequencing was performed on peripheral blood. CDR3 sequence (DNA): TGTGCCAGCAGCTTAGTCCAGGGAGGAGTCGGAATTCAGTACTTC. Translating gives CASSLVQGGVGIQYF.